There are a few counts of the clone carrying this TCR beta chain. Some clones are missing from TCRdb's copy, which holds only in-frame ones; the method was immunoSEQ multiplex PCR. This table holds 170,000 or so clones, approximately 92% found once. This sample was included in a study of control samples from healthy donors and cancer patients. The CDR3 covers 14 residues. With 7 bases removed from V and 9 bases from J, the gap between germline ends came to 19 bases. Germline lookup yields CDR1 SGDLS and CDR2 YYNGEE. Material for sequencing was blood. The receptor was isolated from a woman between 35 and 50 years old in good health. The chain joins TRBV9 to TRBJ2-2; no clear D gene. The CDR3 nucleotides are TGTGCCAGCGGACCGACGAATTTGCTGCGGGAGCTGTTTTTT. Encoded protein: CASGPTNLLRELFF.